Below, 28 T cell receptor beta chains from the same sample are listed, as sequenced in a study of long-term antiretroviral therapy in people with HIV. Runs used v3.0 of the immunoSEQ assay and were done at survey level. The data were produced by immunoSEQ multiplex PCR, yet TCRdb's version contains in-frame clones alone and is incomplete. The table has around 29,000 clones, more than 85% seen once. Specimen: unsorted PBMCs, collected 5.3 years after starting antiretroviral therapy. The receptors stem from a man aged 45-65 years with HIV.

The rearrangement joins TRBV6-5 to TRBJ2-7; no clear D gene. The CDR3 is 13 residues long. V lost 4 bases, J lost 2 bases, and 9 bases lay in between. Germline V gene sequence: CDR1 MNHEY, CDR2 SVGAGI. CDR3 residues: CASSSENTYEQYF. DNA of the CDR3: TGTGCCAGCAGTTCAGAGAATACCTACGAGCAGTACTTC.

This chain joins TRBV4-2 and TRBJ2-7; 10 bases agree with TRBD1. This CDR3 region has 16 residues. The junction had 6 bases not matched to a gene; V was cut back by 0 bases and J by 4 bases. CDR1 LGHNA and CDR2 YNFKEQ come from the germline V gene. CDR3 protein: CASSQDKGTGVYEQYF. For the CDR3, the DNA is TGTGCCAGCAGCCAAGATAAGGGGACAGGGGTTTACGAGCAGTACTTC.

The CDR3 region has the DNA TGTGTCAGAAGCAGCCTTTGGGGGCAGGACTATAGCAATCAGCCCCAGCATTTT. Its protein is CVRSSLWGQDYSNQPQHF. This rearrangement joins TRBV7-5 to TRBJ1-5. TRBV7-5 is reported as a pseudogene. There are 18 residues in the CDR3.

In its sample, this clone ranks as medium-sized. V gene TRBV30 combines with J gene TRBJ1-1, with a tentative D call TRBD1 (5 bases). CDR1 and CDR2 (germline): GTSNPN, SVGIG (reference sequence). V was cut by 3 bases and J by 1 base, with 9 bases left in between. This CDR3 is built from 13 residues. CDR3 sequence (DNA): TGTGCCTGGAGCAGGGATCCGAACACTGAAGCTTTCTTT. Protein sequence: CAWSRDPNTEAFF.

The chain couples TRBV28 to TRBJ1-1; D is uncertain. CDR1 MDHEN and CDR2 SYDVKM come from the germline V gene. This CDR3 spans 13 amino acids. V was clipped by 6 bases and J by 3 bases, with 11 bases between them. CDR3 sequence: CASSEERDTEAFF. The CDR3 DNA reads TGTGCCAGCAGCGAAGAACGGGACACTGAAGCTTTCTTT.

V gene TRBV18 combines with J gene TRBJ2-2; 12 bases map to TRBD1. Losses at the gene ends were 5 bases for V and 7 bases for J; bases not matched to a gene: 11. This CDR3 is built from 17 residues. CDR1 is KGHSH, CDR2 LQKENI, per germline. CDR3 region: CASSASGTGGAGGELFF. The DNA for the CDR3 is TGTGCCAGCTCAGCGTCGGGGACAGGGGGCGCCGGCGGGGAGCTGTTTTTT.

This clone turned up a few times. The V call is TRBV6-5, the J call TRBJ2-1; D is ambiguous. The CDR3 runs 15 residues. Germline CDR1 is MNHEY and CDR2 is SVGAGI. Trimming cost V 6 bases and J 6 bases, with 18 bases left between them. The DNA for the CDR3 is TGTGCCAGCAGACCCGCCCGGAGTAGCATCAATGAGCAGTTCTTC. Its protein product is CASRPARSSINEQFF.

The rearrangement uses TRBV5-6 and TRBJ1-1; D gene uncertain. Germline CDR1 SGHDT, CDR2 YYEEEE. This CDR3 spans 12 amino acids. Trimming pared 5 bases from V and 1 base from J, leaving 6 bases between. The DNA for the CDR3 is TGTGCCAGCAGGTACGGGAACACTGAAGCTTTCTTT. It yields the protein CASRYGNTEAFF.

The V call is TRBV7-9, the J call TRBJ2-3; D remains ambiguous. The V end was cut by 4 bases, the J end by 2 bases, with 10 bases between. Per the germline V gene, CDR1 is SEHNR and CDR2 is FQNEAQ (reference sequence). This CDR3 is built from 14 residues. The DNA for the CDR3 is TGTGCCAGCAGCTCGGAACCTCTCACAGATACGCAGTATTTT. The encoded protein is CASSSEPLTDTQYF. The entire variable domain, with the rest obtained from reference TRBV7-9 and TRBJ2-3, is as follows: DTGVSQNPRHKITKRGQNVTFRCDPISEHNRLYWYRQTLGQGPEFLTYFQNEAQLEKSRLLSDRFSAERPKGSFSTLEIQRTEQGDSAMYLCASSSEPLTDTQYFGPGTRLTVL.

V is TRBV6-5 and J is TRBJ1-6; 7 positions agree with TRBD1. Losses at the gene ends were 5 bases for V and 10 bases for J; bases not matched to a gene: 11. The CDR3 totals 15 residues. Per the germline V gene, CDR1 is MNHEY and CDR2 is SVGAGI. In nucleotides, the CDR3 is TGTGCCAGCAGTACCGGGACAGCATCAGCCTCACCCCTCCACTTT. Its translation is CASSTGTASASPLHF.

The chain combines TRBV15 with TRBJ2-7; TRBD1 matches 8 bases. CDR3 length: 14 amino acids. With 7 bases clipped from V and 1 base from J, the junction kept 6 bases outside the gene matches. Germline V CDR1 and CDR2: LNHNV, YYDKDF (reference sequence). The DNA for the CDR3 is TGTGCCACCAAAACGGACAGGGCGTCCTACGAGCAGTACTTC. It codes for CATKTDRASYEQYF.

This rearrangement joins TRBV27 to TRBJ2-2; 7 positions match TRBD2. The germline CDR1 and CDR2 sequences are MNHEY and SMNVEV (reference sequence). V lost 7 bases to trimming and J lost 0 bases; unmatched junction nucleotides: 5. There are 15 residues in the CDR3. The DNA of the CDR3 is TGTGCCAGCACCTGGGGGGGACCGAACACCGGGGAGCTGTTTTTT. Amino acids: CASTWGGPNTGELFF.

This chain connects TRBV28 to TRBJ1-4, with D maybe TRBD1 (6 bases). V lost 1 base to trimming and J lost 6 bases, with 21 bases between them. This CDR3 has 18 residues. CDR1 and CDR2 (germline): MDHEN, SYDVKM. CDR3 bases: TGTGCCAGCAGTTTATACGGGGGGGGCCGTGAAGTGTATGAAAAACTGTTTTTT. Protein product: CASSLYGGGREVYEKLFF.

The J gene is TRBJ2-7, the V gene TRBV10-2, with 7 bases identical to TRBD2. J gave up 4 bases and V 4 bases, and 1 base lay outside the gene matches. The CDR3 spans 12 residues. Germline V gives CDR1 WSHSY, CDR2 SAAADI. The CDR3 is CASSVGGYEQYF. DNA of the CDR3: TGCGCCAGCAGTGTGGGGGGGTACGAGCAGTACTTC.

J is TRBJ2-2 and V is TRBV10-1, with 7 bases fitting TRBD2. V was clipped by 4 bases and J by 5 bases; unmatched bases: 7. CDR1 WNHNN and CDR2 SYGVQD come from the germline V gene (reference sequence). The CDR3 consists of 15 residues. Here the CDR3 reads CASSGFQGGTGELFF. CDR3 nucleotides: TGCGCCAGCAGTGGTTTCCAGGGAGGGACCGGGGAGCTGTTTTTT.

The rearrangement uses TRBV7-7 and TRBJ2-1; TRBD1 agrees at 7 bases. Germline V gene data show CDR1 as SSHAT and CDR2 as FNYEAQ (reference sequence). J gave up 5 bases and V 5 bases, and 9 bases lay outside the gene matches. This CDR3 comprises 15 residues. Written as DNA, the CDR3 is TGTGCCAGCAGCCCGGGGACAGAACTACACAATGAGCAGTTCTTC. It codes for CASSPGTELHNEQFF.

The rearrangement links TRBV5-8 to TRBJ2-2; no definite D call. CDR3 size: 14 residues. Germline loops: CDR1 SGHTS, CDR2 YDEGEE. Trimming removed 2 bases at V and 4 bases at J, with 9 bases between. CDR3 amino acids: CASSFLASTGELFF. CDR3 coding DNA: TGTGCCAGCAGCTTCCTGGCGAGCACCGGGGAGCTGTTTTTT.

The chain has TRBV9 and TRBJ2-4; TRBD1 matches at 7 bases. The V gene's germline CDR1 is SGDLS and CDR2 YYNGEE. V was pared by 0 bases and J by 0 bases, with 6 bases of the junction left unmatched. The CDR3 contains 17 residues. CDR3 sequence: CASSVGDRALAKNIQYF. CDR3 nucleotides: TGTGCCAGCAGCGTAGGTGACAGGGCTCTAGCCAAAAACATTCAGTACTTC.

The V call is TRBV12-2, the J call TRBJ1-5. TRBV12-2 is described as a pseudogene. This CDR3 contains 14 residues. In DNA form, the CDR3 reads TGTGCAAGTCGCTTAAGGGAAATGAATCAGCCCCAGCATTTT. Protein product: CASRLREMNQPQHF.

V is TRBV5-1 and J is TRBJ2-4; TRBD1 matches 7 bases. V shed 2 bases and J 0 bases; nucleotides not matched to a gene: 8. The CDR3 runs to 17 residues. Germline assignment: CDR1 SGHRS and CDR2 YFSETQ. CDR3 bases: TGCGCCAGCAGCTTCCGACAGGGTGTCCTAGCCAAAAACATTCAGTACTTC. Translating gives CASSFRQGVLAKNIQYF.

The V and J genes are TRBV5-6 and TRBJ2-7, with D maybe TRBD2 (5 bases). V shed 0 bases and J shed 7 bases, with 8 bases lying between them. This CDR3 has 12 amino acids. Germline values: CDR1 SGHDT, CDR2 YYEEEE. CDR3 region: CASSLGTGEQYF. The CDR3 DNA sequence: TGTGCCAGCAGCTTGGGTACGGGGGAGCAGTACTTC.

The genes are TRBV9 and TRBJ2-1, with 7 bases fitting TRBD2. The CDR3 is 16 residues long. Germline values: CDR1 SGDLS, CDR2 YYNGEE. The V segment lost 3 bases and the J segment 1 base; nucleotides outside the gene matches: 7. Here the CDR3 DNA reads TGTGCCAGCAGCGAGGTAGCGGGCTTGTCCTACAATGAGCAGTTCTTC. The encoded protein is CASSEVAGLSYNEQFF.

CDR3 bases: TGTGCCTGGGATCAGTATCGGGGGAGTATAGATACGCAGTATTTT. It yields the protein CAWDQYRGSIDTQYF. The V gene is TRBV30, the J gene TRBJ2-3; weak D call: TRBD2 (6 bases). Trimming took 5 bases from V and 5 from J, leaving 20 bases between them. The CDR3 has 15 residues. Germline CDR1 reads GTSNPN; CDR2 reads SVGIG (reference sequence). Drawing the rest from reference TRBV30 and TRBJ2-3, the complete variable domain is SQTIHQWPATLVQPVGSPLSLECTVEGTSNPNLYWYRQAAGRGLQLLFYSVGIGQISSEVPQNLSASRPQDRQFILSSKKLLLSDSGFYLCAWDQYRGSIDTQYFGPGTRLTVL.

This clone was detected only once. V gene TRBV6-1 combines with J gene TRBJ1-3; D uncertain. The CDR3 is 15 amino acids. Between the trimmed V and J ends, which lost 7 bases and 0 bases, there was a span of 13 bases. Germline CDR1 and CDR2: MNHNS and SASEGT. The CDR3, as DNA: TGTGCCAGCACCCTGGACGGGTACTCTGGAAACACCATATATTTT. Its protein product is CASTLDGYSGNTIYF.

The rearrangement joins TRBV6-5 to TRBJ2-7; the match to TRBD1 covers 12 bases. V was clipped by 6 bases and J by 5 bases; unmatched bases: 2. Germline CDR1 and CDR2: MNHEY and SVGAGI. This CDR3 spans 13 amino acids. CDR3 residues: CASSGDRGHEQYF. The CDR3 nucleotides are TGTGCCAGCAGCGGGGACAGGGGGCACGAGCAGTACTTC.

The chain employs TRBV1 and TRBJ2-3; the DNA was not compared with TRBD2, the D call given in the table. TRBV1 is an annotated pseudogene. The length of the CDR3 is 18 residues. CDR3 sequence (DNA): TGCACCAGCAGCCAACCTACTAGCGGGGGTCCCCGCACAGATACGCAGTATTTT. It translates to CTSSQPTSGGPRTDTQYF.

The chain recombines TRBV18 with TRBJ2-1; 7 bases agree with TRBD1. Germline loops: CDR1 KGHSH, CDR2 LQKENI. J was trimmed by 7 bases and V by 4 bases; bases with no gene match: 4. CDR3 length: 13 residues. CDR3: CASSHGTANEQFF. The CDR3 region has the DNA TGTGCCAGCTCACACGGGACAGCGAATGAGCAGTTCTTC.

The chain is built from TRBV28 and TRBJ2-2, with TRBD1 identical over 8 bases. V dropped 6 bases and J dropped 3; count of bases not matched to a gene: 6. This CDR3 comprises 15 residues. Germline CDR1 and CDR2: MDHEN and SYDVKM. The CDR3 DNA reads as TGTGCCAGCAGAAGACAGGGGTCGGACACCGGGGAGCTGTTTTTT. Its protein is CASRRQGSDTGELFF.